Following are 9 T cell receptor beta chains from one sample sequenced in a study of shared clonotypes between healthy human individuals (dated by TCRdb to 2018 to 2020). Receptor amplification or capture employed the immunoSEQ multiplex PCR assay. What TCRdb holds here is the immuneACCESS table cut down to in-frame rearrangements. Part of the clones is not present; checked against another copy, under half of the missing clones reflect an unresolved V gene, and the others are unexplained. Here the sample has some 2,000,000 clones; 90% to 97% occur a single time. The ten largest account for around 0.13% of the sample. The material sequenced was naive CD4+ T cells sorted from blood. What this sample's cell subset or site label stands for: CD45RA+ positively selected. These receptors were collected from a man between 18 and 29 years old in good health.

The chain links TRBV28 to TRBJ2-1; 7 nucleotides agree with TRBD2. Germline V lookup: CDR1 MDHEN, CDR2 SYDVKM. The CDR3 has 16 residues. The junction had 13 bases not matched to a gene; V was cut back by 4 bases and J by 7 bases. CDR3 sequence reads: CASSSYPGPGGNEQFF. CDR3 nucleotide sequence: TGTGCCAGCAGTTCTTACCCGGGCCCCGGGGGGAATGAGCAGTTCTTC.

J is TRBJ2-3 and V is TRBV5-1; TRBD2 matches 13 bases. The trim removed 2 bases at V and 5 bases at J, leaving 2 bases unmatched. CDR3 length: 15 amino acids. Germline CDR1 SGHRS, CDR2 YFSETQ. CDR3 residues: CASSLLAGGRDTQYF. The CDR3, as DNA: TGCGCCAGCAGCTTACTAGCGGGGGGGCGAGATACGCAGTATTTT. The full variable domain, in which reference TRBV5-1 and TRBJ2-3 provide the parts outside the CDR3, is KAGVTQTPRYLIKTRGQQVTLSCSPISGHRSVSWYQQTPGQGLQFLFEYFSETQRNKGNFPGRFSGRQFSNSRSEMNVSTLELGDSALYLCASSLLAGGRDTQYFGPGTRLTVL.

A note on this clone: This same CDR3 is encoded by further DNA sequences in the sample. This rearrangement joins TRBV9 to TRBJ1-6, with TRBD1 identical over 9 bases. Unmatched junction bases numbered 3, after V lost 0 bases and J lost 8 bases. The CDR3 is made up of 15 amino acids. From germline, CDR1 is SGDLS and CDR2 YYNGEE. The CDR3 DNA follows: TGTGCCAGCAGCGTAGCGGGACAGGGAGATTCACCCCTCCACTTT. Translated: CASSVAGQGDSPLHF.

This rearrangement joins TRBV7-6 to TRBJ2-2; TRBD2 agrees at 7 bases. CDR1 and CDR2 from the germline V gene are SGHVS and FNYEAQ. V trimming: 4 bases; J trimming: 4 bases; junction bases outside the gene matches: 6. The CDR3 length is 15 residues. Here the CDR3 DNA reads TGTGCCAGCAGCTCGTGGGAGGGGATCACCGGGGAGCTGTTTTTT. As protein: CASSSWEGITGELFF.

J is TRBJ2-5 and V is TRBV30; no definite D call. V was cut by 2 bases and J by 3 bases, with 7 bases left in between. The germline V gene encodes CDR1 GTSNPN and CDR2 SVGIG (reference sequence). The CDR3 extends over 12 amino acids. DNA for the CDR3: TGTGCCTGGAGTTTTTGGAAAGAGACCCAGTACTTC. Its translation is CAWSFWKETQYF.

V gene TRBV30 combines with J gene TRBJ2-7; TRBD2 might be the D (6 bases). The CDR3 extends over 14 amino acids. Trimming stripped 6 bases from V and 5 bases from J, with 20 bases between. CDR1 is GTSNPN, CDR2 SVGIG, per germline (reference sequence). CDR3 region: CACTSRDPGHEQYF. CDR3 DNA: TGTGCCTGTACTAGCCGGGACCCCGGACACGAGCAGTACTTC.

The chain recombines TRBV10-3 with TRBJ1-2; TRBD1 is a possible D gene (6 bases). V was cut by 1 base and J by 4 bases, with 7 bases left in between. From germline, CDR1 is ENHRY and CDR2 SYGVKD. The CDR3 is 13 amino acids. The CDR3 spells CAISEWGRYGYTF. The CDR3 nucleotides are TGTGCCATCAGTGAGTGGGGGCGCTATGGCTACACCTTC.

As concerns this clone: This same CDR3 is encoded by further DNA sequences in the sample. Here the CDR3 reads CAWSVVGQGNQPQHF. The CDR3 nucleotides are TGTGCCTGGAGTGTAGTAGGACAGGGTAATCAGCCCCAGCATTTT. The rearrangement uses TRBV30 and TRBJ1-5; TRBD1 matches 8 bases. V trimming: 0 bases; J trimming: 4 bases; junction bases outside the gene matches: 5. Germline values: CDR1 GTSNPN, CDR2 SVGIG (reference sequence). CDR3 length: 15 residues.

The J gene is TRBJ2-2, the V gene TRBV25-1; D is undetermined. Germline lookup yields CDR1 MGHDK and CDR2 SYGVNS. The CDR3 is made up of 12 amino acids. Trimming shortened V by 6 bases and J by 1 base, and 3 bases separated the two germline ends. CDR3 DNA: TGTGCCAGCAGGATGAACACCGGGGAGCTGTTTTTT. Amino acid sequence: CASRMNTGELFF.